This T cell receptor (beta chain) derives from a study of regulatory T cells in long-lasting Graves disease. According to the study, TCR beta libraries were built with iRepertoire HTBI primers and CDR3-region Arm-PCR. TCRdb reanalysed the multiplex PCR reads using MiXCR and keeps one entry per CDR3 protein. The sample lists about 440,000 distinct CDR3 sequences, under 15% occurring once. Study-wide results and limits: Accuracy was possibly reduced by small sample size. Persistent disease preferred TRBV28, TRBJ1-2 and TRBJ2-5; new disease, TRBV20-1 and TRBJ2-1.

The table lists this clonotype with a few counts. Its specificity is unknown. The germline gives CDR1 MNHNS, CDR2 SASEGT. V lost 5 bases, J lost 4 bases, and 2 bases stayed unmatched. There are 13 residues in the CDR3. Indicated time point: newly diagnosed GD, antithyroid drugs for less than 3 months. RNA isolated from PBMCs was used to make the TCR library. This sample was shared with a second study, whose subject was T cells in Graves' hyperthyroidism and ophthalmopathy.

The rearrangement uses TRBV6-1 and TRBJ2-3; 8 bases fit TRBD2. The sequence was collected from a woman under 40 with Graves disease. Source: peripheral blood mononuclear cells (PBMCs), taken at new diagnosis, from a patient treated with antithyroid drugs. As DNA, the CDR3 is TGTGCCAGCAGTCACGGGGGGGCAGATACGCAGTATTTT. Encoded protein: CASSHGGADTQYF.